The rows below give T cell receptor beta chains drawn from one sample of a study of blood T cells in healthy people across ages. TCRdb recomputed calls from the 5' RACE reads with MiXCR, one row per CDR3 protein. This repertoire shows roughly 1,800,000 distinct CDR3 sequences, about 50% found once; its top ten account for more than 2%. The source material was blood. The receptors stem from a woman aged 40 to 49 in good health. Both conserved end residues are part of each CDR3. The D gene is left open where the match is weak. A clone size is listed for some rows: how often the clone was seen (once, few, many), or a class if it is expanded.

j_gene: TRBJ2-7; abundance: NA; d_gene: TRBD2; v_gene: TRBV5-1; CDR3aa: CASSWDVSGGRYNEQYF; CDR3nt: TGCGCCAGCAGCTGGGATGTAAGCGGGGGACGATACAATGAGCAGTACTTC
j_gene: TRBJ2-6; abundance: NA; d_gene: NA; v_gene: TRBV7-9; CDR3aa: CASSLTGWEVSGANVLTF; CDR3nt: TGTGCCAGCAGCCTAACAGGGTGGGAGGTCTCTGGGGCCAACGTCCTGACTTTC
j_gene: TRBJ1-2; abundance: NA; d_gene: NA; v_gene: TRBV5-1; CDR3aa: CASSTRTGGANYGYTF; CDR3nt: TGCGCCAGCAGCACCCGGACCGGTGGAGCTAACTATGGCTACACCTTC
j_gene: TRBJ2-3; abundance: few; d_gene: NA; v_gene: TRBV28; CDR3aa: CAGTQGGTTDTQYF; CDR3nt: TGTGCCGGAACACAGGGGGGGACCACAGATACGCAGTATTTT
j_gene: TRBJ2-4; abundance: NA; d_gene: NA; v_gene: TRBV6-2/TRBV6-3; CDR3aa: CASSATGNLAKNIQYF; CDR3nt: TGTGCCAGCAGTGCCACCGGGAATCTAGCCAAAAACATTCAGTACTTC
j_gene: TRBJ2-3; abundance: NA; d_gene: TRBD2; v_gene: TRBV28; CDR3aa: CASSSLLAGEREYF; CDR3nt: TGTGCCAGCAGTTCCCTCTTAGCGGGGGAAAGGGAGTATTTT
j_gene: TRBJ2-5; abundance: NA; d_gene: TRBD2; v_gene: TRBV4-3; CDR3aa: CASSPGLGRETQYF; CDR3nt: TGCGCCAGCAGCCCCGGACTAGGGAGAGAGACCCAGTACTTC
j_gene: TRBJ2-3; abundance: few; d_gene: NA; v_gene: TRBV21-1; CDR3aa: CASNPGTDLMSTQYF; CDR3nt: TGTGCCAGCAACCCAGGGACAGATTTAATGAGTACGCAGTATTTT
j_gene: TRBJ2-1; abundance: few; d_gene: TRBD1; v_gene: TRBV6-5; CDR3aa: CASTAAGQDLYNEQFF; CDR3nt: TGTGCCAGCACGGCCGCCGGACAGGACCTCTACAATGAGCAGTTCTTC
j_gene: TRBJ2-3; abundance: NA; d_gene: TRBD1; v_gene: TRBV4-2; CDR3aa: CASSQATGGLDTQYF; CDR3nt: TGTGCCAGCAGCCAAGCGACAGGGGGGTTAGATACGCAGTATTTT
j_gene: TRBJ2-1; abundance: NA; d_gene: NA; v_gene: TRBV29-1; CDR3aa: CSEHRGLVANEQFF; CDR3nt: TGCAGCGAACATCGGGGTCTAGTAGCGAATGAGCAGTTCTTC
j_gene: TRBJ2-7; abundance: NA; d_gene: TRBD2; v_gene: TRBV2; CDR3aa: CASKAGVATYEQYF; CDR3nt: TGTGCCAGCAAGGCGGGGGTGGCGACCTACGAGCAGTACTTC
j_gene: TRBJ2-2; abundance: NA; d_gene: NA; v_gene: TRBV12-3/TRBV12-4; CDR3aa: CASTENTGELFF; CDR3nt: TGTGCCAGCACCGAGAACACCGGGGAGCTGTTTTTT
j_gene: TRBJ1-1; abundance: NA; d_gene: TRBD1; v_gene: TRBV4-3; CDR3aa: CASSPRQGGNTEAFF; CDR3nt: TGCGCCAGCAGCCCACGACAGGGTGGAAACACTGAAGCTTTCTTT
j_gene: TRBJ2-7; abundance: NA; d_gene: TRBD1; v_gene: TRBV20-1; CDR3aa: CSARDLLGTGVNTYEQYF; CDR3nt: TGCAGTGCTAGAGATCTCTTGGGGACAGGGGTAAACACCTACGAGCAGTACTTC
j_gene: TRBJ2-5; abundance: few; d_gene: NA; v_gene: TRBV7-2; CDR3aa: CASSLEGWGETQYF; CDR3nt: TGTGCCAGCAGCTTAGAGGGATGGGGAGAGACCCAGTACTTC
j_gene: TRBJ1-5; abundance: few; d_gene: NA; v_gene: TRBV7-2; CDR3aa: CASSTGFGQPQHF; CDR3nt: TGTGCCAGCAGCACAGGGTTCGGACAGCCCCAGCATTTT
j_gene: TRBJ1-1; abundance: NA; d_gene: TRBD1; v_gene: TRBV9; CDR3aa: CASTGQGDTEAFF; CDR3nt: TGTGCCAGCACGGGACAGGGGGACACTGAAGCTTTCTTT
j_gene: TRBJ2-7; abundance: NA; d_gene: NA; v_gene: TRBV5-1; CDR3aa: CASSFPRIYEQYF; CDR3nt: TGCGCCAGCAGCTTCCCCCGAATCTACGAGCAGTACTTC
j_gene: TRBJ2-7; abundance: NA; d_gene: TRBD2; v_gene: TRBV20-1; CDR3aa: CSARGPTSGHYEQYF; CDR3nt: TGCAGTGCTAGAGGACCGACTAGCGGGCACTACGAGCAGTACTTC
j_gene: TRBJ2-1; abundance: NA; d_gene: TRBD2; v_gene: TRBV15; CDR3aa: CATSRAGGDNEQFF; CDR3nt: TGTGCCACCAGCAGGGCGGGGGGGGACAATGAGCAGTTCTTC